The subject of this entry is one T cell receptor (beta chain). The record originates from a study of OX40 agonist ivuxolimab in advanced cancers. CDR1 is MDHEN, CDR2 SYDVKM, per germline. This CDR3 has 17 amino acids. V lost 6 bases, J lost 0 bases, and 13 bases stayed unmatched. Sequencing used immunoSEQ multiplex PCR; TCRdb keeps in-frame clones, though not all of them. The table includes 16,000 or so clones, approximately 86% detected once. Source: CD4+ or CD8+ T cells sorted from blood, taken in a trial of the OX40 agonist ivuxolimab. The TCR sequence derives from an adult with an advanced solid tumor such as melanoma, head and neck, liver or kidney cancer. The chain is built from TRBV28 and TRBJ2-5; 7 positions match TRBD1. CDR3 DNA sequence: TGTGCCAGCAGCCGCCTTCGGTGGGACAGACACCAAGAGACCCAGTACTTC. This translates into CASSRLRWDRHQETQYF.